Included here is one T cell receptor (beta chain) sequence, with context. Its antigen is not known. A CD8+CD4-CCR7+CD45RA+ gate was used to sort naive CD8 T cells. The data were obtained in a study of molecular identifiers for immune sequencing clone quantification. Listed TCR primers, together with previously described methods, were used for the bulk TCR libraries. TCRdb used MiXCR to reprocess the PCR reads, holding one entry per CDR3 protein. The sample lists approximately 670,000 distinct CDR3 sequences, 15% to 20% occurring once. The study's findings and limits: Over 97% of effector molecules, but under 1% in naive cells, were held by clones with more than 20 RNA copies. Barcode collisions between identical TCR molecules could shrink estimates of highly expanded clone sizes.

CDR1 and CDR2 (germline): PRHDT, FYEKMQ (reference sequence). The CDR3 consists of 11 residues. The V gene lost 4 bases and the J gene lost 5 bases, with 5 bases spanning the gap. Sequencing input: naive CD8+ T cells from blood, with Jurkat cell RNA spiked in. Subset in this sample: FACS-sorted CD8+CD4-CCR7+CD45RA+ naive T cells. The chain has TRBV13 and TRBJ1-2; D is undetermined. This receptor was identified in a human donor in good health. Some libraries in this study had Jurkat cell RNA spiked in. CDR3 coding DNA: TGTGCCAGCAGCTCCAGATATGGCTACACCTTC. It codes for CASSSRYGYTF.